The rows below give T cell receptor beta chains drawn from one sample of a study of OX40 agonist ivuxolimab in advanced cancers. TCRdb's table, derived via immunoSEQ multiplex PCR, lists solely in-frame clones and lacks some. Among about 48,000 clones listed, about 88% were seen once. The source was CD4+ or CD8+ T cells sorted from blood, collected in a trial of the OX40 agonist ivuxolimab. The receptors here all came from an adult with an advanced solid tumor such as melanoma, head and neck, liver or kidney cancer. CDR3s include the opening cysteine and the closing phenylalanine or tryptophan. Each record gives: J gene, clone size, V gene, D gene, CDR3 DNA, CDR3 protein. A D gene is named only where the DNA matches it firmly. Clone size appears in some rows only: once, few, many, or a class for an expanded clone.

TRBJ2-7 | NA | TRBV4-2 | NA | TGTGCCAGCAGCCAAGAAAGTGGCGGTCGTACCTACGAGCAGTACTTC | CASSQESGGRTYEQYF
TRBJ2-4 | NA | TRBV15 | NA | TGTGCCACCAGCTTGTTAGGGAACATTCAGTACTTC | CATSLLGNIQYF
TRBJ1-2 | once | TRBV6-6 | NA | TGTGCCAGCAATCCGGGACTGAACAACTATGGCTACACCTTC | CASNPGLNNYGYTF
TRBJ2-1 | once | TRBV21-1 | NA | TGTGCCAGCAGCAAAAAAGGGGAAGTTAGCGGGAAGAATGAGCAGTTCTTC | CASSKKGEVSGKNEQFF
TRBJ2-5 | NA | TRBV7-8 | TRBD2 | TGTGCCAGCAGGGCCGCACTAGCGGGAGAGACCCAGTACTTC | CASRAALAGETQYF
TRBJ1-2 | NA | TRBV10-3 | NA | TGTGCCATCAGGAATGCAGGGGAAGGTTTAGATGGCTACACCTTC | CAIRNAGEGLDGYTF
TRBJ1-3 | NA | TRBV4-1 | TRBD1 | TGCGCCAGCAGCCAAGGAGGTCAGGGGGCAGCTGGAAACACCATATATTTT | CASSQGGQGAAGNTIYF
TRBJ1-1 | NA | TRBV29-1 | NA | TGCAGCGTTGTGGGTAGCGAGGGACATGGGAACACTGAAGCTTTCTTT | CSVVGSEGHGNTEAFF
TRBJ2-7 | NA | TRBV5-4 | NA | TGTGCCAGCAGCTTGGATGGGACTCAGATACTCTCCTACGAGCAGTACTTC | CASSLDGTQILSYEQYF
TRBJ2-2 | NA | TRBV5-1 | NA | TGCGCCAGCAGACCCCCGGGGACGAACACCGGGGAGCTGTTTTTT | CASRPPGTNTGELFF
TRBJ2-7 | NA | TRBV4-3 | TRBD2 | TGCGCCAGCAGCCAAGCCCGGGGGAGCGGGGGTAGATCCTACGAGCAGTACTTC | CASSQARGSGGRSYEQYF
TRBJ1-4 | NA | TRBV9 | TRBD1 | TGTGCCAGCAGCACCGGACAGGGGTACGAAAAACTGTTTTTT | CASSTGQGYEKLFF
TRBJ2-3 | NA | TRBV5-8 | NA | TGTGCCAGCAGCTTGTTGTTCGAGGGGACCACAGATACGCAGTATTTT | CASSLLFEGTTDTQYF
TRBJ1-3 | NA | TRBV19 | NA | TGTGCCAGTAGTATAGGACACGGAAACACCATATATTTT | CASSIGHGNTIYF
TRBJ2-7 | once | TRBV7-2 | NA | TGTGCCAGCAGCTTAGATAAAGGGGGATCGGCGAACGAGCAGTACTTC | CASSLDKGGSANEQYF
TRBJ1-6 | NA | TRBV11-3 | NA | TGTGCCAGCAGCTTATACACGGATTCACCCCTCCACTTT | CASSLYTDSPLHF
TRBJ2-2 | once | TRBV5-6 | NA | TGTGCCAGCAGCTTGGTTCCAGCGAACACCGGGGAGCTGTTTTTT | CASSLVPANTGELFF
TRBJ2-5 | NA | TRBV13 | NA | TGTGCCAGCAGCTTAAGGTCTAATGCAGAGACCCAGTACTTC | CASSLRSNAETQYF
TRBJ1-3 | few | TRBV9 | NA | TGTGCCAGCAGCGTAGAGGGTGGAAACACCATATATTTT | CASSVEGGNTIYF
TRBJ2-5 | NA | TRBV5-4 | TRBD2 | TGTGCCAGCAGCTCGGCGTATAGGGAGGGGACCCAGTACTTC | CASSSAYREGTQYF
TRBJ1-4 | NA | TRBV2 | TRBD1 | TGTGCCAGCAGTGAACGGGGGCAGGGGGGCGAAAAACTGTTTTTT | CASSERGQGGEKLFF
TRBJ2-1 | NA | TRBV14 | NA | TGTGCCAGCAGCCAAGCGGCGGGGAGTTACGGTGAGCAGTTCTTC | CASSQAAGSYGEQFF
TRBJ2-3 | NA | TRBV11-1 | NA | TGTGCCAGTAGTGGTAGACTAAGCACAGATACGCAGTATTTT | CASSGRLSTDTQYF
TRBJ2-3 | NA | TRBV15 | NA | TGTGCCACCAGCAGAGGGTTTGATACTCCTATCACAGATACGCAGTATTTT | CATSRGFDTPITDTQYF
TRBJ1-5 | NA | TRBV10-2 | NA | TGCGCCAGCAGTCCCATTAGGATACAGGGTGATTCTCAGCCCCAGCATTTT | CASSPIRIQGDSQPQHF
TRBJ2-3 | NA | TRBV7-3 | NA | TGTGCCAGCAGCTCACAGCCCGTAGGTACGCAGTATTTT | CASSSQPVGTQYF
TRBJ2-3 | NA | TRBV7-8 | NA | TGTGCCAGCATCCAAGGGCGGGGCACAGATACGCAGTATTTT | CASIQGRGTDTQYF
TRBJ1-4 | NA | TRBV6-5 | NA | TGTGCCAGCAGAAACAGGTTCACAACTAATGAAAAACTGTTTTTT | CASRNRFTTNEKLFF
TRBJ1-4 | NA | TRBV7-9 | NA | TGTGCCAGCAGCTTAGAGGCAGCCTTCGGTAATGAAAAACTGTTTTTT | CASSLEAAFGNEKLFF
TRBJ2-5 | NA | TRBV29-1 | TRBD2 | TGCAGCGTCCGGACTAGCGGAGAGACCCAGTACTTC | CSVRTSGETQYF
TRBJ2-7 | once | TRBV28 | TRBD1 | TGTGCCAGCAGTTTCCCGGGACAGGGTCCCTACGAGCAGTACTTC | CASSFPGQGPYEQYF
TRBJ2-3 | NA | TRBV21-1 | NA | TGTGCCAGCAGCAAAAGGGTGGGGGAGACTAGCGGGAGGCGGGTCACAGATACGCAGTATTTT | CASSKRVGETSGRRVTDTQYF
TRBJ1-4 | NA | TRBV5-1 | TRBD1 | TGCGCCAGCAGCTTGGAGGGACAGGAAAAACTGTTTTTT | CASSLEGQEKLFF
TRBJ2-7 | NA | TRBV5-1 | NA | TGCGCCAGCAGCCCGGCGGCGGGGTCATACGAGCAGTACTTC | CASSPAAGSYEQYF
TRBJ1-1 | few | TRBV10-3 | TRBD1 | TGTGCCATCAGTGAGTCGACAGGGGCGTTTACTGAAGCTTTCTTT | CAISESTGAFTEAFF
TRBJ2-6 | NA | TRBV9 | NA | TGTGCCAGCAGCGAAGGGAACTCTGGGGCCAACGTCCTGACTTTC | CASSEGNSGANVLTF
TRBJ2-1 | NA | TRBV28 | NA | TGTGCCAGCGAAACGGGGGCCCGCTCCTACAATGAGCAGTTCTTC | CASETGARSYNEQFF
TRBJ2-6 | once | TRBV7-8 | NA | TGTGCCAGCAGCCCACGCGTGGCCAACGTCCTGACTTTC | CASSPRVANVLTF
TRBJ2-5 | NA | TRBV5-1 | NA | TGCGCCAGCAGCAGGACAGACCAAGAGACCCAGTACTTC | CASSRTDQETQYF
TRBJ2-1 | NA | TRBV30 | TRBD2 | TGTGCCTGGGGGTCGAGACTAGCGAGCGGGGTTGAGCAGTTCTTC | CAWGSRLASGVEQFF
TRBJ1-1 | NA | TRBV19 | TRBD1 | TGTGCCAGTCAGGGGGAGTGGACTGAAGCTTTCTTT | CASQGEWTEAFF
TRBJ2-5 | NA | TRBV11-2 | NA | TGTGCCAGCAGCTTAGAGGGTAGCCCCCAAGAGACCCAGTACTTC | CASSLEGSPQETQYF
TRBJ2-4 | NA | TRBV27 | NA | TGTGCCAGCCTCCCCCCGCCTCGCGACATTCAGTACTTC | CASLPPPRDIQYF
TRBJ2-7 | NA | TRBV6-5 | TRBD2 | TGTGCCAGCAGCTCTTCTAGCGGGCAGGACTACGAGCAGTACTTC | CASSSSSGQDYEQYF
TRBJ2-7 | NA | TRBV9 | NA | TGTGCCAGCAGCGTAGGGGGAGGTTCCCCCTACGAGCAGTACTTC | CASSVGGGSPYEQYF
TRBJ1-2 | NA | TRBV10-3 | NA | TGTGCCATCAGTGACCCATCTAGGAGGGCAGGGACCTATGGCTACACCTTC | CAISDPSRRAGTYGYTF